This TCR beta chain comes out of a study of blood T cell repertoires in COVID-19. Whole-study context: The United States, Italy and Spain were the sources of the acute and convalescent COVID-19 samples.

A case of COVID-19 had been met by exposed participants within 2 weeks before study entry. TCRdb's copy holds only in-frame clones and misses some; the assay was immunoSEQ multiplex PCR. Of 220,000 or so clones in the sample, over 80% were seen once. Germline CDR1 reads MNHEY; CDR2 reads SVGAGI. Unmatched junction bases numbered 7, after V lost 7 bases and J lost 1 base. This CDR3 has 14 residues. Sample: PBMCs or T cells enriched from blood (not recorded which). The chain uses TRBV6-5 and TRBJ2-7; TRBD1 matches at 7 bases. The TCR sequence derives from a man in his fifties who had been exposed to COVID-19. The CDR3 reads CASNIGTASYEQYV. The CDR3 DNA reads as TGTGCCAGCAATATCGGGACAGCATCCTACGAGCAGTACGTC.